Listed here are 8 T cell receptor beta chains from one sample, sequenced in a study of vaccination and CD4 T cells after COVID-19. Once obtained from cultured CD4+ T cells, the DNA was sequenced using the Oncomine TCR Beta short-read assay. TCRdb called the PCR reads again in MiXCR, with one record for every CDR3 protein. The table records more than 9,500 distinct CDR3 sequences, roughly 44% of them present only once. For these TCRs, the target antigens are not known. Treatment denoted: roughly ten-day PBMC culture with coronavirus spike peptide pools or control peptides (ViraFEST assay). Sequenced material: cultured CD4+ T cells from blood, taken after SARS-CoV-2 vaccination. The receptors originated from a human donor with COVID-19.

The chain joins TRBV6-5 to TRBJ2-2, with D possibly being TRBD2 (5 bases). The germline V gene has CDR1 MNHEY and CDR2 SVGAGI. V was shortened by 2 bases and J by 4 bases, with 11 bases between the two germline ends. The CDR3 is 15 residues long. This chain's CDR3 is CASSYGVGITGELFF. The CDR3 region has the DNA TGTGCCAGCAGTTACGGAGTCGGGATCACCGGGGAGCTGTTTTTT.

A single count supports this clonotype. The chain combines TRBV12-3 or TRBV12-4 with TRBJ2-7, with TRBD1 identical over 10 bases. The CDR3 runs to 14 residues. Unmatched junction bases numbered 4, after V lost 5 bases and J lost 3 bases. As DNA, the CDR3 is TGTGCCAGCAGTACGGGACAGGGGAACTACGAGCAGTACTTC. Protein sequence: CASSTGQGNYEQYF.

The chain carries TRBV7-2 and TRBJ2-3; 7 bases are shared with TRBD1. The CDR3 contains 16 residues. CDR1 and CDR2 from the germline V gene are SGHTA and FQGNSA. The J segment lost 2 bases and the V segment lost 4 bases, leaving 9 bases of the junction unmatched. The CDR3 DNA is TGTGCCAGCAGCTCAGGACAGGTTGGGACCACAGATACGCAGTATTTT. Protein: CASSSGQVGTTDTQYF.

The rearrangement links TRBV11-2 to TRBJ2-3; D remains ambiguous. Trimming took 5 bases from V and 0 from J, leaving 15 bases between them. Germline lookup yields CDR1 SGHAT and CDR2 FQNNGV. The CDR3 contains 16 residues. The CDR3 DNA sequence: TGTGCCAGCAGCCCACTCCCGCTTACTAGCACAGATACGCAGTATTTT. Protein sequence: CASSPLPLTSTDTQYF.

The chain employs TRBV20-1 and TRBJ2-3; 14 nucleotides agree with TRBD2. Trimming removed 0 bases from V and 2 bases from J; junction bases left unmatched: 4. Germline CDR1 DFQATT, CDR2 SNEGSKA (reference sequence). The length of the CDR3 is 17 residues. CDR3 loop: CSARDRTSGGHTDTQYF. CDR3 sequence (DNA): TGCAGTGCTAGAGATAGGACTAGCGGGGGGCACACAGATACGCAGTATTTT.

This clonotype is a singleton in its sample. The chain couples TRBV11-2 to TRBJ2-5, with D possibly matching TRBD1 (6 bases). Per the germline V gene, CDR1 is SGHAT and CDR2 is FQNNGV. CDR3 length: 15 residues. Trimming left V 5 bases short and J 2 bases short, with 15 bases between. In nucleotides, the CDR3 is TGTGCCAGCAGCCTCGGACAGAAAGGACAAGAGACCCAGTACTTC. Amino acids: CASSLGQKGQETQYF. Based on the CDR3 plus reference TRBV11-2 and TRBJ2-5, the full variable domain is EAGVAQSPRYKIIEKRQSVAFWCNPISGHATLYWYQQILGQGPKLLIQFQNNGVVDDSQLPKDRFSAERLKGVDSTLKIQPAKLEDSAVYLCASSLGQKGQETQYFGPGTRLLVL.

This clonotype occurred a few times. The V gene is TRBV2, the J gene TRBJ2-5, with D tentatively TRBD1 (5 bases). The V end lost 0 bases, the J end lost 5 bases, and 13 bases lay between the germline ends. This CDR3 region has 15 residues. The germline V gene encodes CDR1 SNHLY and CDR2 FYNNEI. Here the CDR3 DNA reads TGTGCCAGCAGTGAAGCTCGACAGTCGGTGGAGACCCAGTACTTC. It translates to CASSEARQSVETQYF.

The genes are TRBV6-2 or TRBV6-3 and TRBJ2-5, with 12 bases lining up with TRBD1. The J segment lost 4 bases and the V segment lost 7 bases, leaving 7 bases of the junction unmatched. The CDR3 spans 15 residues. Germline CDR1 MNHEY, CDR2 SVGEGT. The CDR3 nucleotides are TGTGCCAGCACCGCCGGGACAGGGGGCCGAGAGACCCAGTACTTC. The encoded protein is CASTAGTGGRETQYF.